The next 16 T cell receptor beta chains were all read from a single sample in a study of shared clonotypes between healthy human individuals. Profiling relied on immunoSEQ multiplex PCR, and the TCRdb table lists in-frame clones only, not all of them. The data contain some 980,000 clones, 70% to 85% of them singletons. Sequences were obtained from memory CD4+ T cells sorted from blood. Subset specified: CD45RA-negative fraction. The receptor set was obtained from a man aged 18 to 35 in good health.

This rearrangement joins TRBV6-1 to TRBJ1-6, with a weak D call TRBD1 (5 bases). V shed 2 bases and J shed 9 bases, with 14 bases lying between them. In germline, CDR1 is MNHNS, CDR2 SASEGT. The CDR3 totals 15 residues. CDR3 DNA sequence: TGTGCCAGCAGTGAATCCCCAGGGATCCTTTCACCCCTCCACTTT. Translated, it gives CASSESPGILSPLHF.

V is TRBV12-5 and J is TRBJ2-6; D gene ambiguous. The V end lost 5 bases, the J end lost 2 bases, and 7 bases lay between the germline ends. CDR3 length equals 14 residues. Per germline, CDR1 LGHNT and CDR2 FRNRAP. The DNA for the CDR3 is TGTGCTAGTGGTCTTGGTGCTGGGGCCAACGTCCTGACTTTC. Its protein is CASGLGAGANVLTF.

The rearrangement joins TRBV19 to TRBJ1-4; 9 bases match TRBD1. The CDR3 length is 15 residues. The V gene's germline CDR1 is LNHDA and CDR2 SQIVND (reference sequence). Trimming cost V 2 bases and J 8 bases; bases outside gene matches: 6. CDR3 residues: CASSIPGQGGEKLFF. The CDR3 nucleotides read TGTGCCAGTAGTATACCGGGACAGGGTGGAGAAAAACTGTTTTTT. Based on the CDR3 plus reference TRBV19 and TRBJ1-4, the full variable domain is DGGITQSPKYLFRKEGQNVTLSCEQNLNHDAMYWYRQDPGQGLRLIYYSQIVNDFQKGDIAEGYSVSREKKESFPLTVTSAQKNPTAFYLCASSIPGQGGEKLFFGSGTQLSVL.

The chain recombines TRBV14 with TRBJ1-1; D not resolved. In germline, CDR1 is SGHDN, CDR2 FVKESK. This CDR3 comprises 12 residues. V lost 0 bases and J 11 bases, leaving 10 bases between the germline ends. The CDR3 sequence: CASSQDRVMAFF. CDR3 DNA sequence: TGTGCCAGCAGCCAAGATAGGGTGATGGCTTTCTTT.

J is TRBJ1-1 and V is TRBV6-5; perhaps TRBD1 as D (5 bases). Trimming removed 0 bases at V and 5 bases at J, with 13 bases between. This CDR3 is 15 amino acids long. Germline loops: CDR1 MNHEY, CDR2 SVGAGI. The CDR3 protein is CASSYSRQGGTEAFF. For the CDR3, the DNA is TGTGCCAGCAGTTACTCGAGGCAGGGAGGTACTGAAGCTTTCTTT.

This sequence joins TRBV7-8 and TRBJ2-3; TRBD2 matches at 12 bases. The CDR3 totals 16 residues. After removal of 2 bases from V and 2 bases from J, the junction contained 2 bases not matched to a gene. Germline loops: CDR1 SGHVS, CDR2 FQNEAQ. CDR3 DNA sequence: TGTGCCAGCAGCTTACTAGCGGGGGGGCTCACAGATACGCAGTATTTT. This gives the protein CASSLLAGGLTDTQYF.

This clone was observed a handful of times. DNA for the CDR3: TGTGCCAGCAGCCAAGGACAGGGTGTTAAGGAAGCTTTCTTT. Encoded protein: CASSQGQGVKEAFF. The V and J genes are TRBV6-5 and TRBJ1-1; 8 bases are a match to TRBD1. This CDR3 is built from 14 residues. Germline CDR1 reads MNHEY; CDR2 reads SVGAGI. V gave up 6 bases and J gave up 8 bases; unmatched junction bases: 11.

This chain uses TRBV11-2 with TRBJ1-2, with D unclear. Germline V gene data show CDR1 as SGHAT and CDR2 as FQNNGV. V lost 1 base and J lost 7, with 16 bases in between. This CDR3 spans 15 amino acids. This chain's CDR3 is CASSLGVLRAGGYTF. DNA for the CDR3: TGTGCCAGCAGCTTAGGGGTTTTAAGGGCCGGTGGCTACACCTTC. Drawing the rest from reference TRBV11-2 and TRBJ1-2, the complete variable domain is EAGVAQSPRYKIIEKRQSVAFWCNPISGHATLYWYQQILGQGPKLLIQFQNNGVVDDSQLPKDRFSAERLKGVDSTLKIQPAKLEDSAVYLCASSLGVLRAGGYTFGSGTRLTVV.

This clone was detected only once. The rearrangement joins TRBV6-1 to TRBJ1-3; possible D gene TRBD1, 5 bases. The V and J ends lost 5 bases and 0 bases respectively, with 11 bases between them. The CDR3 loop spans 15 amino acids. Looked up from germline, CDR1 is MNHNS and CDR2 is SASEGT. The CDR3 coding sequence is TGTGCCAGCAGTCAGACAGATCCCTCTGGAAACACCATATATTTT. Encoded protein: CASSQTDPSGNTIYF.

The genes are TRBV7-9 and TRBJ2-4; the match to TRBD1 covers 9 bases. The CDR3 runs 17 residues. CDR1 and CDR2 from the germline V gene are SEHNR and FQNEAQ (reference sequence). V lost 3 bases to trimming and J lost 1 base; unmatched junction nucleotides: 7. The CDR3 DNA follows: TGTGCCAGCAGCTTCGGCGACAGGGGGAAGGCCAAAAACATTCAGTACTTC. Its protein is CASSFGDRGKAKNIQYF.

The genes are TRBV7-2 and TRBJ2-1; tentatively, D is TRBD2 (7 bases). V was trimmed by 2 bases and J by 8 bases, leaving 16 bases between them. This CDR3 contains 15 residues. Germline CDR1 reads SGHTA; CDR2 reads FQGNSA. The CDR3 coding sequence is TGTGCCAGCAGCTTACTTATTGCGGGGGCGTATGAGCAGTTCTTC. As protein: CASSLLIAGAYEQFF.

V and J are TRBV4-1 and TRBJ2-1; 7 nucleotides line up with TRBD2. CDR1 and CDR2 (germline): MGHRA, YSYEKL. The CDR3 is 14 amino acids. Trimming at V came to 7 bases and at J to 0 bases, leaving 3 bases not matched to a gene. The DNA of the CDR3 is TGCGCCAGCACGGAGCGGGGCTCCTACAATGAGCAGTTCTTC. As protein: CASTERGSYNEQFF.

The chain carries TRBV10-1 and TRBJ1-2; D ambiguous. CDR3 length equals 14 residues. Germline CDR1 WNHNN, CDR2 SYGVQD (reference sequence). The germline V and J ends were trimmed by 6 bases and 3 bases, with 14 bases remaining between them. CDR3 protein: CASSPSGVDYGYTF. CDR3 nucleotide sequence: TGCGCCAGCAGCCCATCCGGGGTAGACTATGGCTACACCTTC.

V is TRBV9 and J is TRBJ1-6; TRBD1 might be the D (5 bases). CDR1 is SGDLS, CDR2 YYNGEE, per germline. Between the trimmed V and J ends, which lost 4 bases and 4 bases, there was a span of 15 bases. The CDR3 contains 16 residues. The CDR3 DNA follows: TGTGCCAGCAGCCCCCAGCCCGGGGGATATAATTCACCCCTCCACTTT. This translates into CASSPQPGGYNSPLHF.

This chain uses TRBV5-1 with TRBJ1-6; 8 bases fit TRBD1. Germline CDR1 is SGHRS and CDR2 is YFSETQ. The CDR3 runs to 19 residues. J was trimmed by 8 bases and V by 3 bases; bases with no gene match: 19. The CDR3 coding sequence is TGCGCCAGCAGCTACCGACAGGGGCGAATTCGGTCGTTACATTCACCCCTCCACTTT. Translation gives CASSYRQGRIRSLHSPLHF.

This chain links TRBV30 with TRBJ2-3, with TRBD2 as a possible D gene (6 bases). The germline V gene encodes CDR1 GTSNPN and CDR2 SVGIG (reference sequence). The V end was cut by 2 bases, the J end by 5 bases, with 14 bases between. The CDR3 runs 14 residues. The CDR3 bases are TGTGCCTGGAGTTACTCGGGGGTGATAGATACGCAGTATTTT. It encodes CAWSYSGVIDTQYF.